This passage covers 26 T cell receptor beta chains from one sample sequenced in a study of technical replicates of blood from a few donors. Method: immunoSEQ multiplex PCR; TCRdb's copy keeps in-frame clones and lacks some. The sample consists of under 15,000 clones, approximately 95% of them appearing once. Sequencing input: PBMCs. These receptor sequences come from a human donor in good health.

V and J are TRBV30 and TRBJ2-1, with 10 bases aligning to TRBD2. This CDR3 is 16 amino acids long. CDR1 is GTSNPN, CDR2 SVGIG, per germline (reference sequence). Trimming took 4 bases from V and 7 from J; bases not matched to a gene: 13. CDR3 in amino acids: CAWNHAGLAPLNEQFF. The CDR3 nucleotides are TGTGCCTGGAACCATGCGGGACTAGCGCCCCTAAATGAGCAGTTCTTC. The variable domain in full, completed from reference TRBV30 and TRBJ2-1, reads SQTIHQWPATLVQPVGSPLSLECTVEGTSNPNLYWYRQAAGRGLQLLFYSVGIGQISSEVPQNLSASRPQDRQFILSSKKLLLSDSGFYLCAWNHAGLAPLNEQFFGPGTRLTVL.

This clone occurred once. The V gene is TRBV6-5, the J gene TRBJ2-7; 9 nucleotides agree with TRBD2. Unmatched junction bases numbered 6, after V lost 0 bases and J lost 3 bases. Germline V lookup: CDR1 MNHEY, CDR2 SVGAGI. The CDR3 extends over 16 amino acids. The CDR3 DNA sequence: TGTGCCAGCAGTTACTCGGCTAGCGGGATTTACTACGAGCAGTACTTC. Its protein product is CASSYSASGIYYEQYF.

The V gene is TRBV11-2, the J gene TRBJ2-3, with TRBD2 matching over 8 bases. Germline V gives CDR1 SGHAT, CDR2 FQNNGV. The CDR3 extends over 16 amino acids. Germline trimming cut 8 bases from V and 2 bases from J; bases unmatched to any gene: 12. DNA for the CDR3: TGTGCCAGCCGGCCGGGGGGTAGCGGGGACACAGATACGCAGTATTTT. It yields the protein CASRPGGSGDTDTQYF.

This chain connects TRBV2 to TRBJ2-1; 12 nucleotides match TRBD1. V shed 7 bases, J shed 7 bases, and the junction held 8 bases outside the gene matches. The CDR3 has 15 residues. Germline V gives CDR1 SNHLY, CDR2 FYNNEI. The CDR3 loop is CASTGTGGVRNEQFF. The CDR3 DNA reads TGTGCCAGCACTGGGACAGGGGGCGTTAGGAATGAGCAGTTCTTC.

The rearrangement uses TRBV18 and TRBJ2-3; the match to TRBD2 covers 8 bases. The germline V gene has CDR1 KGHSH and CDR2 LQKENI. The V segment lost 3 bases and the J segment 5 bases; nucleotides outside the gene matches: 7. This CDR3 is 15 amino acids long. The CDR3 loop reads CASSPQGLAGDTQYF. CDR3 coding DNA: TGTGCCAGCTCACCTCAGGGTCTAGCGGGAGATACGCAGTATTTT.

This chain links TRBV6-5 with TRBJ2-7, with TRBD1 matching 7 bases. The V segment lost 5 bases and the J segment 4 bases; nucleotides outside the gene matches: 11. This CDR3 comprises 15 residues. Germline-derived CDR1 and CDR2 are MNHEY and SVGAGI. The CDR3 reads CASSITGVFGYEQYF. The CDR3 DNA reads as TGTGCCAGCAGTATAACAGGGGTATTTGGTTACGAGCAGTACTTC.

Comments on this clone: One junction end disagrees with the germline gene, perhaps due to a read error. The chain's CDR3 is CSPRRQETQYF. Written as DNA, the CDR3 is TGCAGTCCTAGGCGGCAAGAGACCCAGTACTTC. The chain employs TRBV20-1 and TRBJ2-5; D gene ambiguous. CDR1 and CDR2 from the germline V gene are DFQATT and SNEGSKA (reference sequence). This CDR3 spans 11 amino acids.

The chain joins TRBV19 to TRBJ1-4; TRBD1 is a possible D gene (6 bases). This CDR3 comprises 13 residues. Trimming shortened V by 4 bases and J by 11 bases, and 14 bases separated the two germline ends. Looked up from germline, CDR1 is LNHDA and CDR2 is SQIVND (reference sequence). The CDR3 sequence: CASSRDTLRKLFF. The CDR3 DNA sequence: TGTGCCAGTAGTAGGGACACCCTGAGGAAACTGTTTTTT. The full variable domain, its missing parts supplied by reference TRBV19 and TRBJ1-4, is DGGITQSPKYLFRKEGQNVTLSCEQNLNHDAMYWYRQDPGQGLRLIYYSQIVNDFQKGDIAEGYSVSREKKESFPLTVTSAQKNPTAFYLCASSRDTLRKLFFGSGTQLSVL.

The chain employs TRBV5-1 and TRBJ2-3; 13 positions match TRBD2. There are 16 residues in the CDR3. The ends lost 3 bases at V and 1 base at J; junction bases unmatched: 2. From germline, CDR1 is SGHRS and CDR2 YFSETQ. The CDR3 sequence: CASSSGTSGGTDTQYF. For the CDR3, the DNA is TGCGCCAGCAGCTCCGGGACTAGCGGGGGCACAGATACGCAGTATTTT. Complete variable domain (other parts from reference TRBV5-1 and TRBJ2-3): KAGVTQTPRYLIKTRGQQVTLSCSPISGHRSVSWYQQTPGQGLQFLFEYFSETQRNKGNFPGRFSGRQFSNSRSEMNVSTLELGDSALYLCASSSGTSGGTDTQYFGPGTRLTVL.

The rearrangement links TRBV11-3 to TRBJ2-2; 7 bases agree with TRBD2. With 3 bases clipped from V and 1 base from J, the junction kept 8 bases outside the gene matches. Germline lookup yields CDR1 SGHNT and CDR2 YENEEA. The CDR3 runs 17 residues. The DNA for the CDR3 is TGTGCCAGCAGCTTCGAGGGAGGGACCTTGAACACCGGGGAGCTGTTTTTT. This gives the protein CASSFEGGTLNTGELFF.

The V and J genes are TRBV6-5 and TRBJ1-5; no clear D. The V end lost 6 bases, the J end lost 6 bases, and 9 bases lay between the germline ends. The CDR3 sequence is 12 residues long. The germline gives CDR1 MNHEY, CDR2 SVGAGI. The CDR3: CASSLPGQPQHF. CDR3 sequence (DNA): TGTGCCAGCAGCCTTCCGGGTCAGCCCCAGCATTTT.

The J gene is TRBJ2-7, the V gene TRBV6-1; TRBD1 matches 10 bases. The germline CDR1 and CDR2 sequences are MNHNS and SASEGT. This CDR3 is built from 16 residues. The V and J ends lost 4 bases and 1 base, in that order; junction bases with no gene match: 7. CDR3 bases: TGTGCCAGCAGTGGCTTCGGGACAGGGGAATCCTACGAGCAGTACTTC. It translates to CASSGFGTGESYEQYF.

This rearrangement joins TRBV14 to TRBJ1-2; 10 bases agree with TRBD1. CDR3 length equals 16 residues. The germline CDR1 and CDR2 sequences are SGHDN and FVKESK. V shed 4 bases, J shed 3 bases, and the junction held 8 bases outside the gene matches. This chain's CDR3 is CASSRLTGGTHYGYTF. The CDR3 nucleotides are TGTGCCAGCAGCCGACTGACAGGGGGCACTCACTATGGCTACACCTTC.

This clone has just a few counts. J is TRBJ1-5 and V is TRBV27, with D possibly TRBD1 on 6 matching bases. The V and J ends lost 6 bases and 4 bases respectively, with 13 bases between them. Germline V gene data show CDR1 as MNHEY and CDR2 as SMNVEV (reference sequence). This CDR3 comprises 14 residues. CDR3 in amino acids: CASSPDRQNQPQHF. The CDR3 DNA reads as TGTGCCAGCAGCCCAGACAGGCAGAATCAGCCCCAGCATTTT.

This chain uses TRBV5-4 with TRBJ1-1, with D possibly matching TRBD1 (5 bases). Germline assignment: CDR1 SGHNT and CDR2 YYREEE (reference sequence). The CDR3 is 12 residues long. The V gene lost 1 base and the J gene lost 11 bases, with 12 bases spanning the gap. The CDR3 region has the DNA TGTGCCAGCAGCTTGTGGGGGGGAGAGGCTTTCTTT. This encodes CASSLWGGEAFF. Complete variable domain (other parts from reference TRBV5-4 and TRBJ1-1): ETGVTQSPTHLIKTRGQQVTLRCSSQSGHNTVSWYQQALGQGPQFIFQYYREEENGRGNFPPRFSGLQFPNYSSELNVNALELDDSALYLCASSLWGGEAFFGQGTRLTVV.

This clone has a single count. This rearrangement joins TRBV6-1 to TRBJ2-2; TRBD2 matches at 9 bases. The CDR3 runs to 17 residues. V shed 4 bases and J 0 bases; nucleotides not matched to a gene: 6. CDR1 is MNHNS and CDR2 is SASEGT in the germline V gene. For the CDR3, the DNA is TGTGCCAGCAGTGCATTACTAGCGGGCACGAACACCGGGGAGCTGTTTTTT. The encoded protein is CASSALLAGTNTGELFF.

The chain is built from TRBV10-3 and TRBJ2-7, with TRBD2 matching over 13 bases. CDR3 length: 15 residues. The V gene end was trimmed by 3 bases and the J gene end by 7 bases; junction bases not matched to a gene: 6. The V gene's germline CDR1 is ENHRY and CDR2 SYGVKD. Written as DNA, the CDR3 is TGTGCCATCAGTGACGAACTAGCGGGAGGGCCAGAGCAGTACTTC. The encoded protein is CAISDELAGGPEQYF.

This rearrangement joins TRBV2 to TRBJ2-5; tentatively, D is TRBD1 (6 bases). CDR1 is SNHLY, CDR2 FYNNEI, per germline. Trimming stripped 8 bases from V and 3 bases from J, with 13 bases between. The CDR3 is 13 residues long. The CDR3 region has the DNA TGTGCCAGCGTCCAGGGGCCAGAAGAGACCCAGTACTTC. Its protein is CASVQGPEETQYF.

This clone was detected once. The chain has TRBV25-1 and TRBJ1-2; 12 bases are shared with TRBD1. J gave up 8 bases and V 6 bases, and 10 bases lay outside the gene matches. The CDR3 has 15 amino acids. The V gene's germline CDR1 is MGHDK and CDR2 SYGVNS. DNA for the CDR3: TGTGCCAGCAGCCCTTCGGGACAGGGGGCGATGGGCTACACCTTC. This encodes CASSPSGQGAMGYTF.

The chain links TRBV18 to TRBJ2-7; TRBD1 aligns across 12 bases. The V gene end was trimmed by 4 bases and the J gene end by 5 bases; junction bases not matched to a gene: 6. CDR1 and CDR2 (germline): KGHSH, LQKENI. The CDR3 covers 15 residues. CDR3 coding DNA: TGTGCCAGCTCACAGGTAGGGACAGGGGGCAACGAGCAGTACTTC. Translated, it gives CASSQVGTGGNEQYF.

With regard to this clone: The sample contains more than one DNA sequence encoding this CDR3. The chain recombines TRBV5-1 with TRBJ1-1, with TRBD1 identical over 7 bases. CDR1 is SGHRS, CDR2 YFSETQ, per germline. Unmatched junction bases numbered 2, after V lost 0 bases and J lost 3 bases. This CDR3 contains 14 residues. CDR3 nucleotide sequence: TGCGCCAGCAGCTTGGTTCAGGGGGACACTGAAGCTTTCTTT. Its translation is CASSLVQGDTEAFF.

The chain recombines TRBV5-1 with TRBJ1-1; D remains ambiguous. Trimming shortened V by 1 base and J by 0 bases, and 7 bases separated the two germline ends. Germline values: CDR1 SGHRS, CDR2 YFSETQ. The CDR3 is made up of 14 amino acids. The CDR3 loop is CASSLFPMNTEAFF. The CDR3 nucleotides read TGCGCCAGCAGCTTGTTCCCCATGAACACTGAAGCTTTCTTT.

This clone was seen only once. The chain has TRBV5-1 and TRBJ2-7; 10 nucleotides match TRBD2. Germline loops: CDR1 SGHRS, CDR2 YFSETQ. The junction had 1 base not matched to a gene; V was cut back by 1 base and J by 3 bases. The CDR3 is made up of 14 amino acids. The CDR3 coding sequence is TGCGCCAGCAGCTTGACTAGCGGGAACTACGAGCAGTACTTC. Its translation is CASSLTSGNYEQYF.

This chain joins TRBV18 and TRBJ2-1; TRBD2 aligns across 8 bases. The CDR3 loop spans 18 amino acids. Germline V gene lookup returns CDR1 KGHSH and CDR2 LQKENI. Trimming cost V 6 bases and J 2 bases; bases outside gene matches: 15. The CDR3 region is CASSLGGELAVAYNEQFF. In DNA form, the CDR3 reads TGTGCCAGCTCCCTGGGGGGGGAACTAGCGGTCGCCTACAATGAGCAGTTCTTC.

V usage is TRBV7-3 and J usage is TRBJ2-3; 13 nucleotides agree with TRBD2. Trimming took 4 bases from V and 4 from J; bases not matched to a gene: 5. The CDR3 spans 16 residues. Germline V gene lookup returns CDR1 SGHTA and CDR2 FQGTGA. CDR3 nucleotide sequence: TGTGCCAGCAGCTCCGGACTAGCGGGAGCTGCAGATACGCAGTATTTT. Protein: CASSSGLAGAADTQYF.

The chain employs TRBV6-5 and TRBJ1-4; a weak D match, TRBD1 (5 bases). Trimming stripped 0 bases from V and 7 bases from J, with 15 bases between. This CDR3 is 16 amino acids long. Germline V gene sequence: CDR1 MNHEY, CDR2 SVGAGI. The CDR3 protein is CASSYSFRGLGEKLFF. The CDR3 DNA follows: TGTGCCAGCAGTTACTCGTTTCGGGGACTTGGTGAAAAACTGTTTTTT.